These 21 T cell receptor beta chains share one sample of origin, sequenced in a study of blood T cell repertoires in COVID-19. Produced via immunoSEQ multiplex PCR; TCRdb's table is partial and in-frame only. Among 25,000 to 30,000 clones, about 80% were seen once, and the ten largest hold approximately 40%. Sequencing was performed on peripheral blood. The origin of the receptors is a man between 65 and 85 years old with acute or convalescent COVID-19.

The J gene is TRBJ2-5, the V gene TRBV5-6; 7 bases fit TRBD1. V lost 0 bases and J lost 6; bases outside the gene matches: 5. Germline loops: CDR1 SGHDT, CDR2 YYEEEE. This CDR3 has 14 residues. CDR3 DNA sequence: TGTGCCAGCAGCTTGGGTGACAGGGTGAAGACCCAGTACTTC. It translates to CASSLGDRVKTQYF.

V is TRBV6-1 and J is TRBJ2-3, with D maybe TRBD2 (5 bases). Trimming pared 0 bases from V and 6 bases from J, leaving 16 bases between. This CDR3 region has 16 residues. Germline V gene lookup returns CDR1 MNHNS and CDR2 SASEGT. The CDR3 sequence is CASSEAASSLTDTQYF. The CDR3 nucleotides are TGTGCCAGCAGTGAAGCGGCTAGCTCACTCACCGATACGCAGTATTTT.

This clone was picked up a small number of times. The chain employs TRBV13 and TRBJ1-1; the match to TRBD1 covers 9 bases. CDR3 size: 13 residues. The junction had 8 bases not matched to a gene; V was cut back by 9 bases and J by 6 bases. Per germline, CDR1 PRHDT and CDR2 FYEKMQ (reference sequence). CDR3 protein: CASGGQGSAEAFF. The DNA of the CDR3 is TGTGCCAGTGGGGGACAGGGTAGCGCTGAAGCTTTCTTT. Combining the CDR3 with reference TRBV13 and TRBJ1-1 gives the whole variable domain AAGVIQSPRHLIKEKRETATLKCYPIPRHDTVYWYQQGPGQDPQFLISFYEKMQSDKGSIPDRFSAQQFSDYHSELNMSSLELGDSALYFCASGGQGSAEAFFGQGTRLTVV.

The chain links TRBV4-1 to TRBJ2-7; TRBD2 might be the D (5 bases). This CDR3 has 16 amino acids. Germline V gene sequence: CDR1 MGHRA, CDR2 YSYEKL. Trimming took 6 bases from V and 0 from J, leaving 18 bases between them. CDR3 DNA sequence: TGCGCCAGCAGGCAGACTTGGTTGGAGGACTCCTACGAGCAGTACTTC. Translating it yields CASRQTWLEDSYEQYF.

The chain uses TRBV28 and TRBJ1-1; TRBD1 might be the D (5 bases). Trimming stripped 10 bases from V and 3 bases from J, with 12 bases between. Germline-derived CDR1 and CDR2 are MDHEN and SYDVKM. This CDR3 spans 12 amino acids. CDR3 residues: CAIFGGDTEAFF. The CDR3 DNA is TGTGCCATTTTCGGGGGGGACACTGAAGCTTTCTTT.

J is TRBJ2-7 and V is TRBV6-5; possible D gene TRBD2, 6 bases. CDR3 length: 13 amino acids. Germline V gene lookup returns CDR1 MNHEY and CDR2 SVGAGI. The V and J ends lost 6 bases and 3 bases respectively, with 12 bases between them. The CDR3 spells CASRGSGVYEQYF. The CDR3, as DNA: TGTGCCAGCAGGGGTTCGGGGGTCTACGAGCAGTACTTC.

The chain uses TRBV20-1 and TRBJ1-2; D gene uncertain. CDR3 size: 11 residues. Between the trimmed V and J ends, which lost 5 bases and 1 base, there was a span of 5 bases. Looked up from germline, CDR1 is DFQATT and CDR2 is SNEGSKA (reference sequence). The CDR3 protein is CSARFNYGYTF. The CDR3 nucleotides read TGCAGTGCTCGGTTTAACTATGGCTACACCTTC.

V is TRBV4-1 and J is TRBJ1-6, with D possibly being TRBD1 (6 bases). V was shortened by 1 base and J by 8 bases, with 15 bases between the two germline ends. Germline lookup yields CDR1 MGHRA and CDR2 YSYEKL. CDR3 length: 16 residues. This chain's CDR3 is CASSQAVTGDYSPLHF. The CDR3 DNA reads TGCGCCAGCAGCCAAGCCGTGACAGGAGATTATTCACCCCTCCACTTT.

The V gene is TRBV27, the J gene TRBJ2-2; perhaps TRBD1 as D (6 bases). The germline V gene has CDR1 MNHEY and CDR2 SMNVEV (reference sequence). This CDR3 is built from 15 residues. The V end lost 3 bases, the J end lost 1 base, and 9 bases lay between the germline ends. This CDR3 is CASSFGTRNTGELFF. Here the CDR3 DNA reads TGTGCCAGCAGTTTCGGGACAAGGAACACCGGGGAGCTGTTTTTT.

This clone turned up a few times. The V gene is TRBV5-5, the J gene TRBJ1-3, with D unclear. Germline values: CDR1 SGHKS, CDR2 YYEKEE (reference sequence). V lost 0 bases and J 0 bases, leaving 10 bases between the germline ends. CDR3 length: 16 residues. The chain's CDR3 is CASSLALGSSGNTIYF. The CDR3 DNA is TGTGCCAGCAGCTTGGCCTTGGGCAGCTCTGGAAACACCATATATTTT.

This clone has just a few counts. V gene TRBV11-2 combines with J gene TRBJ2-7; D uncertain. Trimming pared 6 bases from V and 0 bases from J, leaving 24 bases between. The CDR3 covers 18 residues. Germline loops: CDR1 SGHAT, CDR2 FQNNGV. The CDR3 sequence is CASRSIRSRAVPSYEQYF. The CDR3 region has the DNA TGTGCCAGCAGGTCAATTAGATCTCGAGCCGTACCCTCCTACGAGCAGTACTTC. The entire variable domain, with the rest obtained from reference TRBV11-2 and TRBJ2-7, is as follows: EAGVAQSPRYKIIEKRQSVAFWCNPISGHATLYWYQQILGQGPKLLIQFQNNGVVDDSQLPKDRFSAERLKGVDSTLKIQPAKLEDSAVYLCASRSIRSRAVPSYEQYFGPGTRLTVT.

This sequence joins TRBV7-3 and TRBJ2-3; possibly TRBD2 for D (6 bases). This CDR3 is 15 amino acids long. The germline CDR1 and CDR2 sequences are SGHTA and FQGTGA. The ends were cut back, 2 bases at V and 0 bases at J, with 9 bases in the middle. This CDR3 reads CASSLGGTSTDTQYF. The CDR3 DNA is TGTGCCAGCAGCTTAGGTGGGACTAGCACAGATACGCAGTATTTT.

The V gene is TRBV19, the J gene TRBJ2-2, with TRBD1 as a possible D gene (6 bases). V lost 0 bases and J lost 4, with 15 bases in between. Germline CDR1 is LNHDA and CDR2 is SQIVND (reference sequence). This CDR3 contains 17 residues. The CDR3 DNA reads as TGTGCCAGTAGTATAGATGGGTTGGGGGCCTTCACCGGGGAGCTGTTTTTT. Translating it yields CASSIDGLGAFTGELFF.

The rearrangement uses TRBV23-1 and TRBJ2-7, with D perhaps matching TRBD2 (5 bases). TRBV23-1 is placed among ORFs of uncertain function. The CDR3 contains 15 residues. Trimming took off 1 base at V and 3 bases at J, with 13 bases between the two ends. The CDR3 spells CASSQWGDWNYEQYF. CDR3 bases: TGCGCCAGCAGTCAATGGGGAGACTGGAACTACGAGCAGTACTTC.

V is TRBV7-6 and J is TRBJ2-2, with TRBD2 as a possible D gene (6 bases). Germline loops: CDR1 SGHVS, CDR2 FNYEAQ. Trimming stripped 1 base from V and 6 bases from J, with 12 bases between. The CDR3 has 15 amino acids. CDR3 sequence reads: CASSLVDGEAGELFF. In nucleotides, the CDR3 is TGTGCCAGCAGCTTAGTAGACGGGGAGGCCGGGGAGCTGTTTTTT.

The CDR3 spells CASSLQGAYYTRSYGYTF. Here the CDR3 DNA reads TGCGCCAGCAGTTTACAGGGGGCCTATTATACCCGGAGCTATGGCTACACCTTC. The chain employs TRBV5-1 and TRBJ1-2; 9 nucleotides line up with TRBD1. The CDR3 sequence is 18 residues long. V lost 5 bases to trimming and J lost 4 bases; unmatched junction nucleotides: 18. Germline V CDR1 and CDR2: SGHRS, YFSETQ.

This chain connects TRBV6-6 to TRBJ2-7, with 7 bases fitting TRBD1. Germline values: CDR1 MNHNY, CDR2 SVGAGI (reference sequence). The CDR3 is made up of 13 amino acids. Trimming at V came to 5 bases and at J to 2 bases, leaving 3 bases not matched to a gene. CDR3 loop: CASSRDSAYEQYF. Here the CDR3 DNA reads TGTGCCAGCAGTAGGGACAGCGCCTACGAGCAGTACTTC.

This chain connects TRBV14 to TRBJ2-2; 11 positions match TRBD1. Unmatched junction bases numbered 8, after V lost 6 bases and J lost 5 bases. From germline, CDR1 is SGHDN and CDR2 FVKESK. The CDR3 contains 16 residues. The CDR3 coding sequence is TGTGCCAGCAGTCGCGCAGGACAGGGGGCGACCGGGGAGCTGTTTTTT. Residues: CASSRAGQGATGELFF.

This sequence joins TRBV28 and TRBJ2-7; 8 bases agree with TRBD1. Germline lookup yields CDR1 MDHEN and CDR2 SYDVKM. J lost 5 bases, V lost 3 bases, and 12 bases had no gene match. This CDR3 has 16 amino acids. The CDR3, as DNA: TGTGCCAGCAGTTTCGTACCCTGGACAGGGCGAGACGAGCAGTACTTC. It specifies CASSFVPWTGRDEQYF.

J is TRBJ1-6 and V is TRBV27; 7 bases agree with TRBD1. Germline-derived CDR1 and CDR2 are MNHEY and SMNVEV (reference sequence). The CDR3 covers 14 residues. With 4 bases clipped from V and 6 bases from J, the junction kept 3 bases outside the gene matches. The CDR3 bases are TGTGCCAGCAGTTCGGGACAGCCTAATTCACCCCTCCACTTT. Translating gives CASSSGQPNSPLHF.

The genes are TRBV18 and TRBJ2-2, with D hard to call. This CDR3 comprises 15 residues. Germline lookup yields CDR1 KGHSH and CDR2 LQKENI. V lost 2 bases, J lost 6 bases, and 13 bases lay in between. In nucleotides, the CDR3 is TGTGCCAGCTCACCAAGTATCTCGGTATCCGGGGAGCTGTTTTTT. It codes for CASSPSISVSGELFF.